This passage covers 12 T cell receptor beta chains from one sample sequenced in a study of cytomegalovirus exposure and HLA in healthy donors. PCR was performed using 60 Vbeta and 13 Jbeta primers. Assay used: immunoSEQ multiplex PCR; TCRdb lists only in-frame clones, some missing. Of about 160,000 clones listed, around 83% are singletons. The sample was PBMCs. These receptor sequences come from a man in his fifties or sixties in good health and CMV-seropositive.

This clone turned up a few times. This chain joins TRBV19 and TRBJ1-1; a weak D match, TRBD1 (6 bases). Germline CDR1 LNHDA, CDR2 SQIVND (reference sequence). This CDR3 comprises 12 residues. V was clipped by 10 bases and J by 4 bases, with 13 bases between them. CDR3 bases: TGTGCCACCAGGGGCCTGGGCACTGAAGCTTTCTTT. Protein sequence: CATRGLGTEAFF.

The rearrangement links TRBV2 to TRBJ2-1, with 11 bases that match TRBD2. This CDR3 is built from 14 residues. Per germline, CDR1 SNHLY and CDR2 FYNNEI. J lost 8 bases, V lost 6 bases, and 6 bases had no gene match. This CDR3 is CASSVAGGLDEQFF. DNA of the CDR3: TGTGCCAGCAGCGTAGCGGGGGGGCTTGATGAGCAGTTCTTC.

This sequence joins TRBV19 and TRBJ2-7; 8 bases line up with TRBD1. The CDR3 is 15 residues long. Germline-derived CDR1 and CDR2 are LNHDA and SQIVND (reference sequence). Trimming at V came to 6 bases and at J to 2 bases, leaving 9 bases not matched to a gene. CDR3 sequence (DNA): TGTGCCAGTAGCAGAGACAGGGGCCTGGCCTACGAGCAGTACTTC. Translation gives CASSRDRGLAYEQYF.

This clone has a single count. This chain connects TRBV30 to TRBJ2-3, with 7 bases aligning to TRBD1. V shed 1 base and J 3 bases; nucleotides not matched to a gene: 10. The germline CDR1 and CDR2 sequences are GTSNPN and SVGIG (reference sequence). CDR3 size: 16 residues. The CDR3 reads CAWSEKGRGQTDTQYF. The CDR3 DNA follows: TGTGCCTGGAGTGAAAAGGGTAGGGGGCAGACAGATACGCAGTATTTT.

The chain joins TRBV6-4 to TRBJ2-1; TRBD2 agrees at 7 bases. Losses at the gene ends were 2 bases for V and 2 bases for J; bases not matched to a gene: 3. The V gene's germline CDR1 is MRHNA and CDR2 SNTAGT. CDR3 length: 15 amino acids. CDR3: CASSDRGGAYNEQFF. The CDR3 DNA follows: TGTGCCAGCAGTGACCGCGGGGGAGCCTACAATGAGCAGTTCTTC.

In its sample, this clone was seen many times. CDR3 loop: CASSLVGGQGTYEQYF. Here the CDR3 DNA reads TGCGCCAGCAGCTTGGTAGGTGGACAGGGAACGTACGAGCAGTACTTC. V and J are TRBV5-1 and TRBJ2-7; TRBD1 matches at 8 bases. The CDR3 consists of 16 residues. The V gene end was trimmed by 0 bases and the J gene end by 4 bases; junction bases not matched to a gene: 9. CDR1 is SGHRS, CDR2 YFSETQ, per germline.

This clone was counted a single time. The V and J genes are TRBV6-1 and TRBJ1-1; 7 bases match TRBD1. Germline-derived CDR1 and CDR2 are MNHNS and SASEGT. With 6 bases clipped from V and 0 bases from J, the junction kept 7 bases outside the gene matches. The CDR3 spans 15 residues. CDR3: CASRPGGHLNTEAFF. The DNA for the CDR3 is TGTGCCAGCAGACCAGGGGGACACTTGAACACTGAAGCTTTCTTT.

The chain joins TRBV19 to TRBJ1-2; no definite D call. CDR3 length: 13 residues. Germline V gene data show CDR1 as LNHDA and CDR2 as SQIVND (reference sequence). Trimming pared 0 bases from V and 2 bases from J, leaving 4 bases between. The CDR3 DNA reads TGTGCCAGTAGTATAGAACAGAACTATGGCTACACCTTC. Translation gives CASSIEQNYGYTF.

The chain couples TRBV9 to TRBJ2-3; TRBD1 matches at 9 bases. This CDR3 region has 15 residues. Germline V gives CDR1 SGDLS, CDR2 YYNGEE. V trimming: 3 bases; J trimming: 5 bases; junction bases outside the gene matches: 7. CDR3 sequence: CASSAGQGRGDTQYF. CDR3 bases: TGTGCCAGCAGCGCCGGACAGGGGCGGGGAGATACGCAGTATTTT.

This sequence joins TRBV6-5 and TRBJ2-7; 8 nucleotides line up with TRBD1. Germline assignment: CDR1 MNHEY and CDR2 SVGAGI. The CDR3 has 13 amino acids. Trimming took 8 bases from V and 7 from J; bases not matched to a gene: 10. The CDR3 region has the DNA TGTGCCAGCGGACAGGGACGTTTCGGGGAGCAGTACGTC. Translation gives CASGQGRFGEQYV.

The V call is TRBV4-1, the J call TRBJ2-3, with TRBD1 matching 10 bases. CDR1 is MGHRA and CDR2 is YSYEKL in the germline V gene. CDR3 length equals 16 residues. The trim removed 3 bases at V and 6 bases at J, leaving 9 bases unmatched. Here the CDR3 reads CASSQLPGQGWDTQYF. The DNA for the CDR3 is TGCGCCAGCAGCCAGTTACCGGGACAGGGGTGGGATACGCAGTATTTT.

The V gene is TRBV7-3, the J gene TRBJ1-2, with D perhaps matching TRBD1 (6 bases). Between the trimmed V and J ends, which lost 5 bases and 4 bases, there was a span of 14 bases. This CDR3 is built from 14 residues. CDR1 is SGHTA, CDR2 FQGTGA, per germline. CDR3 residues: CASSPQGGGYGYTF. The DNA for the CDR3 is TGTGCCAGCAGCCCACAGGGAGGGGGCTATGGCTACACCTTC. The variable domain in full, completed from reference TRBV7-3 and TRBJ1-2, reads GAGVSQTPSNKVTEKGKYVELRCDPISGHTALYWYRQSLGQGPEFLIYFQGTGAADDSGLPNDRFFAVRPEGSVSTLKIQRTERGDSAVYLCASSPQGGGYGYTFGSGTRLTVV.